Below are 18 T cell receptor beta chains sequenced from a single sample in a study of graft-versus-host responses after intestinal transplantation. Clones were read by immunoSEQ multiplex PCR, and TCRdb kept only the in-frame ones, dropping some. The sample shows roughly 100,000 clones, roughly 87% of them seen only once. Antigens for these TCRs are unknown. Material: unstimulated CD4+ T cells sorted from spleen or lymph node cells, obtained before intestinal transplant. Every receptor here comes from a human donor who received an intestinal transplant.

This clone has a single count. The genes are TRBV5-4 and TRBJ2-5; TRBD2 aligns across 8 bases. Germline lookup yields CDR1 SGHNT and CDR2 YYREEE (reference sequence). This CDR3 is built from 16 residues. V shed 3 bases, J shed 10 bases, and the junction held 17 bases outside the gene matches. CDR3 loop: CASSSRTHLDRGGQYF. CDR3 in DNA: TGTGCCAGCAGCTCCAGGACTCATCTAGACCGGGGGGGCCAGTACTTC.

The gene calls are TRBV19 and TRBJ2-1; 9 bases map to TRBD2. The trim removed 3 bases at V and 6 bases at J, leaving 15 bases unmatched. This CDR3 spans 18 amino acids. Germline CDR1 LNHDA, CDR2 SQIVND (reference sequence). The CDR3: CASSMGQIAGAKFNEQFF. The CDR3 DNA follows: TGTGCCAGTAGTATGGGTCAGATAGCGGGGGCTAAGTTCAATGAGCAGTTCTTC. The full variable domain, completed using reference TRBV19 and TRBJ2-1, is DGGITQSPKYLFRKEGQNVTLSCEQNLNHDAMYWYRQDPGQGLRLIYYSQIVNDFQKGDIAEGYSVSREKKESFPLTVTSAQKNPTAFYLCASSMGQIAGAKFNEQFFGPGTRLTVL.

The chain combines TRBV6-5 with TRBJ1-2, with 8 bases identical to TRBD1. From germline, CDR1 is MNHEY and CDR2 SVGAGI. J lost 1 base, V lost 5 bases, and 0 bases had no gene match. This CDR3 region has 13 residues. Here the CDR3 DNA reads TGTGCCAGCAGTGGACAGGGTAACTATGGCTACACCTTC. This encodes CASSGQGNYGYTF.

In its sample, this clone was seen once. This chain links TRBV5-1 with TRBJ2-7; D is unclear. This CDR3 is 14 amino acids long. Per germline, CDR1 SGHRS and CDR2 YFSETQ. V was shortened by 3 bases and J by 0 bases, with 10 bases between the two germline ends. The CDR3 DNA follows: TGCGCCAGCAGCTCTCAACGGGCCTCCTACGAGCAGTACTTC. The encoded protein is CASSSQRASYEQYF.

This chain links TRBV27 with TRBJ2-3, with 8 bases identical to TRBD1. The V segment lost 5 bases and the J segment 1 base; nucleotides outside the gene matches: 8. Germline CDR1 is MNHEY and CDR2 is SMNVEV (reference sequence). This CDR3 has 16 residues. Here the CDR3 reads CASSTTGELRTDTQYF. Here the CDR3 DNA reads TGTGCCAGCAGTACGACAGGGGAACTACGCACAGATACGCAGTATTTT.

The CDR3 here is CASSLGGSNQETQYF. As DNA, the CDR3 is TGCGCCAGCAGCTTGGGGGGATCCAACCAAGAGACCCAGTACTTC. V gene TRBV5-1 combines with J gene TRBJ2-5; D not certain. Germline assignment: CDR1 SGHRS and CDR2 YFSETQ. Trimming stripped 0 bases from V and 0 bases from J, with 9 bases between. The CDR3 has 15 residues.

The V gene is TRBV4-1, the J gene TRBJ2-7; 9 bases are shared with TRBD1. CDR3 length: 14 amino acids. The V gene end was trimmed by 4 bases and the J gene end by 3 bases; junction bases not matched to a gene: 4. From germline, CDR1 is MGHRA and CDR2 YSYEKL. CDR3 residues: CASSPTGGYYEQYF. The CDR3 nucleotides read TGCGCCAGCAGCCCGACAGGGGGATACTACGAGCAGTACTTC.

The chain combines TRBV5-5 with TRBJ1-6; D remains ambiguous. The CDR3 has 13 residues. V lost 4 bases to trimming and J lost 7 bases, with 9 bases between them. Germline values: CDR1 SGHKS, CDR2 YYEKEE (reference sequence). This chain's CDR3 is CASSAIDNSPLHF. As DNA, the CDR3 is TGTGCCAGCAGCGCAATAGACAATTCACCCCTCCACTTT.

The chain couples TRBV10-3 to TRBJ2-3; 10 nucleotides agree with TRBD1. After removal of 6 bases from V and 4 bases from J, the junction contained 7 bases not matched to a gene. Germline V gene lookup returns CDR1 ENHRY and CDR2 SYGVKD. This CDR3 contains 15 residues. The DNA for the CDR3 is TGTGCCATCAGACCCGGGACAGGGGCCCCAGATACGCAGTATTTT. As protein: CAIRPGTGAPDTQYF.

The CDR3 sequence is CASSVGGEPNRSGNTIYF. The CDR3 DNA reads TGTGCCAGCAGCGTGGGGGGAGAGCCTAATCGCTCTGGAAACACCATATATTTT. The chain combines TRBV9 with TRBJ1-3, with D maybe TRBD1 (5 bases). The germline CDR1 and CDR2 sequences are SGDLS and YYNGEE. V lost 2 bases to trimming and J lost 0 bases, with 18 bases between them. CDR3 length: 18 residues.

V is TRBV7-6 and J is TRBJ1-1, with unresolved D. The CDR3 length is 13 residues. V lost 1 base and J lost 2, with 5 bases in between. Germline values: CDR1 SGHVS, CDR2 FNYEAQ. The CDR3 DNA reads TGTGCCAGCAGCTTAGACACTAACACTGAAGCTTTCTTT. It yields the protein CASSLDTNTEAFF.

The genes are TRBV14 and TRBJ1-1; maybe TRBD1 (5 bases). Germline V CDR1 and CDR2: SGHDN, FVKESK. The CDR3 loop spans 13 amino acids. The V end lost 6 bases, the J end lost 0 bases, and 8 bases lay between the germline ends. The chain's CDR3 is CASRWGMNTEAFF. The CDR3 DNA follows: TGTGCCAGCAGATGGGGCATGAACACTGAAGCTTTCTTT.

This chain's CDR3 is CASASGSRTDTQYF. CDR3 nucleotide sequence: TGCGCCAGCGCTAGCGGGAGCAGGACAGATACGCAGTATTTT. The chain carries TRBV5-1 and TRBJ2-3; TRBD2 aligns across 10 bases. This CDR3 region has 14 residues. J was trimmed by 3 bases and V by 7 bases; bases with no gene match: 5. The germline CDR1 and CDR2 sequences are SGHRS and YFSETQ.

The J gene is TRBJ2-4, the V gene TRBV7-2; D could derive from TRBD1 or TRBD2 (5 bases each). Trimming took 1 base from V and 6 from J, leaving 10 bases between them. From germline, CDR1 is SGHTA and CDR2 FQGNSA. The CDR3 has 14 amino acids. The CDR3 DNA reads TGTGCCAGCAGCTTAGGGGGGACGGGAAACATTCAGTACTTC. Translated, it gives CASSLGGTGNIQYF.

This chain connects TRBV9 to TRBJ2-2; 9 bases map to TRBD2. CDR3 length equals 14 residues. The V gene end was trimmed by 7 bases and the J gene end by 4 bases; junction bases not matched to a gene: 5. Germline CDR1 SGDLS, CDR2 YYNGEE. The CDR3, as DNA: TGTGCCAGCCGAGGACTAGCGTCCACCGGGGAGCTGTTTTTT. It yields the protein CASRGLASTGELFF.

The chain has TRBV27 and TRBJ1-5; possibly TRBD1 for D (5 bases). The length of the CDR3 is 16 residues. From germline, CDR1 is MNHEY and CDR2 SMNVEV (reference sequence). Trimming took 5 bases from V and 6 from J, leaving 20 bases between them. The DNA of the CDR3 is TGTGCCAGCAGTCGGCTACCGTTAGGGGCCGGTCAGCCCCAGCATTTT. As protein: CASSRLPLGAGQPQHF.

This chain joins TRBV7-3 and TRBJ1-5; D is unclear. This CDR3 has 13 residues. V dropped 6 bases and J dropped 6 bases, with 12 bases sitting between them. The germline gives CDR1 SGHTA, CDR2 FQGTGA. This CDR3 reads CASSRAGGQPQHF. CDR3 bases: TGTGCCAGCAGTCGTGCGGGAGGTCAGCCCCAGCATTTT.

The chain has TRBV9 and TRBJ2-1, with D unclear. Trimming shortened V by 0 bases and J by 5 bases, and 9 bases separated the two germline ends. Germline assignment: CDR1 SGDLS and CDR2 YYNGEE. The CDR3 spans 14 residues. The CDR3 protein is CASSVGPRDNEQFF. The CDR3 DNA is TGTGCCAGCAGCGTAGGGCCCCGAGACAATGAGCAGTTCTTC.